Listed below are T cell receptor beta chains from one sample, sequenced in a study of T cell responses to AZD1222 COVID-19 vaccine. Data came from immunoSEQ multiplex PCR; TCRdb stores just in-frame clones and leaves some out. This table has under 50,000 clones, just over 85% appearing once. Material: peripheral blood, obtained 28 days after the second dose of the MenACWY control vaccine. The origin of the receptors is an adult who received the MenACWY meningococcal vaccine as a control. Both conserved end residues are part of each CDR3. Each record gives: clone size, D gene, V gene, J gene, CDR3 DNA, CDR3 protein. D genes are given only for firm matches. Some rows mark clone size as missing; the rest say once, few, many or name a class of expanded clone.

>NA|NA|TRBV19|TRBJ1-1
TGTGCCAGTATCGCCGACCGGACCAGCACTGAAGCTTTCTTT
CASIADRTSTEAFF
>NA|TRBD1|TRBV10-3|TRBJ2-7
TGTGCCGTCGGGACAGGGGGCGCACGGGCCTACGAGCAGTACTTC
CAVGTGGARAYEQYF
>NA|NA|TRBV5-1|TRBJ2-2
TGCGCCAGCAATCCGGGAGTAAACACCGGGGAGCTGTTTTTT
CASNPGVNTGELFF
>NA|NA|TRBV5-1|TRBJ2-1
TGCGCCAGCAGCTTGAGTGGTGAGCAGTTCTTC
CASSLSGEQFF
>NA|TRBD2|TRBV6-1|TRBJ2-1
TGTGCCAGCAGTGAATGGGGCGGGAGACGCTACAATGAGCAGTTCTTC
CASSEWGGRRYNEQFF
>once|NA|TRBV5-1|TRBJ2-1
TGCGCCAGCAGCCCGGGACGGAGCGACAATGAGCAGTTCTTC
CASSPGRSDNEQFF
>NA|TRBD1|TRBV29-1|TRBJ2-2
TGCAGCGCCGACAGGGCGAACACCGGGGAGCTGTTTTTT
CSADRANTGELFF
>NA|TRBD2|TRBV7-9|TRBJ2-1
TGTGCCAGCAGCTTAGAACGGGAGCGGGAGGGCCAGGTGAACAATGAGCAGTTCTTC
CASSLEREREGQVNNEQFF
>medium-sized|NA|TRBV2|TRBJ1-1
TGTGCCAGCAGTGAAAAGTTGTTCGGGGTCACTGAAGCTTTCTTT
CASSEKLFGVTEAFF
>NA|NA|TRBV30|TRBJ2-7
TGTGCCTGGAGGAGGTCCGGGTCAAGCTCCTACGAGCAGTACTTC
CAWRRSGSSSYEQYF
>once|TRBD2|TRBV18|TRBJ2-1
TGTGCCAGCTCCTCTAGCGGGAGTTCCTACAATGAGCAGTTCTTC
CASSSSGSSYNEQFF
>NA|NA|TRBV5-1|TRBJ2-5
TGCGCCAGCAGAAAAACAGGGCGTGGGGAGACCCAGTACTTC
CASRKTGRGETQYF
>NA|NA|TRBV19|TRBJ1-3
TGTGCCAGTAGTAGTCAGTGGAACACCATATATTTT
CASSSQWNTIYF
>NA|NA|TRBV5-4|TRBJ1-2
TGTGCCAGCAGCTTGGGAGTGGACTACGGCTACACCTTC
CASSLGVDYGYTF
>NA|NA|TRBV2|TRBJ2-3
TGTGCCAGCAGTAGCACAGATACGCAGTATTTT
CASSSTDTQYF
>NA|NA|TRBV7-3|TRBJ2-7
TGTGCCAGCAGCCCCACTCTAGGCTACGAGCAGTACTTC
CASSPTLGYEQYF
>NA|NA|TRBV27|TRBJ2-5
TGTGCCAGCAGCCGGGACGGACAAGAGACCCAGTACTTC
CASSRDGQETQYF
>NA|NA|TRBV21-1|TRBJ2-5
TGTGCCAGCAGCAAATGGGACCGGACCTTGGGGGCGAGGCGGGCCAACCAAGAGACCCAGTACTTC
CASSKWDRTLGARRANQETQYF
>NA|NA|TRBV19|TRBJ2-7
TGTGCCAGTAGGGCGGGTGGTGCAGTCTACGAGCAGTACTTC
CASRAGGAVYEQYF
>NA|TRBD1|TRBV4-2|TRBJ2-7
TGTGCCAGCAGCCATACTTCCCCGACAGGGGACCATTACGAGCAGTACTTC
CASSHTSPTGDHYEQYF
>NA|NA|TRBV6-4|TRBJ2-1
TGTGCCAGCAGTGACTCGATCTTAAGTTATAGGAATGAGCAGTTCTTC
CASSDSILSYRNEQFF
>NA|NA|TRBV27|TRBJ2-7
TGTGCCAGCAGTTTATCGATAGCGGACCTCCGGCACGAGCAGTACTTC
CASSLSIADLRHEQYF
>NA|TRBD2|TRBV5-6|TRBJ2-7
TGTGCCAGCAGCATTCTCCGGACTAGCGGAACCTACGAGCAGTACTTC
CASSILRTSGTYEQYF
>NA|TRBD1|TRBV4-2|TRBJ1-2
TGTGCCAGCACTCGGGACAGTAACTATGGCTACACCTTC
CASTRDSNYGYTF
>once|TRBD2|TRBV30|TRBJ2-2
TGTGCCTGGACAGGACTAGCGGGAGCGAACACCGGGGAGCTGTTTTTT
CAWTGLAGANTGELFF
>NA|NA|TRBV5-6|TRBJ1-2
TGTGCCAGCAGCTTCCTCGTCGTACCCTATGGCTACACCTTC
CASSFLVVPYGYTF
>NA|TRBD1|TRBV13|TRBJ2-6
TGTGCCAACCGGACAGGGGGCGGTGGGGCCAACGTCCTGACTTTC
CANRTGGGGANVLTF
>NA|TRBD1|TRBV6-5|TRBJ1-1
TGTGCCAGCAGGAGGGACAGGGTGGGGAACACTGAAGCTTTCTTT
CASRRDRVGNTEAFF
>NA|NA|TRBV28|TRBJ2-2
TGTGCCAGCAGTTTATCGCGGAGCACCGGGGAGCTGTTTTTT
CASSLSRSTGELFF
>NA|TRBD2|TRBV5-1|TRBJ2-7
TGCGCCAGCAGCTTGGCGGGGGGAGCCTACGAGCAGTACTTC
CASSLAGGAYEQYF
>few|NA|TRBV5-4|TRBJ2-1
TGTGCCAGCAGCCCTCCTCCAATCTACAATGAGCAGTTCTTC
CASSPPPIYNEQFF
>NA|NA|TRBV7-6|TRBJ2-7
TGTGCCAGCAGCTTAGAAGGGTGGAGAGGGGGAACCTACGAGCAGTACTTC
CASSLEGWRGGTYEQYF
>NA|NA|TRBV7-7|TRBJ1-3
TGTGCTAGCAGCCCGGGGGTTGGAAACACCATATATTTT
CASSPGVGNTIYF
>NA|TRBD2|TRBV3-1/TRBV3-2|TRBJ2-3
TGTGCCAGCAGCCAAGATCGACTAGCGGGGGGGAGGACAGATACGCAGTATTTT
CASSQDRLAGGRTDTQYF
>NA|TRBD1|TRBV19|TRBJ1-5
TGTGCCAGCCTCCAGGACAGGGCCGGCAATCAGCCCCAGCATTTT
CASLQDRAGNQPQHF
>NA|NA|TRBV15|TRBJ2-7
TGTGCCACGGGGAGCAACTACGAGCAGTACTTC
CATGSNYEQYF
>NA|TRBD2|TRBV7-3|TRBJ2-3
TGTGCCAGCAGCTTAGACAGCGGGACCCGCACAGATACGCAGTATTTT
CASSLDSGTRTDTQYF
>medium-sized|NA|TRBV7-9|TRBJ2-5
TGTGCCAGCAGCCCCCCCGTGGACAAGTACCAAGAGACCCAGTACTTC
CASSPPVDKYQETQYF
>NA|NA|TRBV7-9|TRBJ1-1
TGTGCCAGTTCTGCTACGGGGGCGAGGAATACTGAAGCTTTCTTT
CASSATGARNTEAFF
>NA|TRBD2|TRBV29-1|TRBJ2-1
TGCAGCGCCACTCTTTTCGGGGGGTACAATGAGCAGTTCTTC
CSATLFGGYNEQFF
>NA|NA|TRBV6-2/TRBV6-3|TRBJ2-7
TGTGCCAGCAGTTATGCCGGGACGAGCTCCTACGAGCAGTACTTC
CASSYAGTSSYEQYF
>NA|NA|TRBV30|TRBJ2-3
TGTGCCTGGAGTCCAGGGAAAACGGGAAGCACAGATACGCAGTATTTT
CAWSPGKTGSTDTQYF
>few|NA|TRBV5-1|TRBJ2-2
TGCGCCAGCAGCCTCAGTTTGAACACCGGGGAGCTGTTTTTT
CASSLSLNTGELFF
>NA|NA|TRBV28|TRBJ2-7
TGTGCCAGCAGTTTAGGATTCAGCTCCTACGAGCAGTACTTC
CASSLGFSSYEQYF
>NA|NA|TRBV20-1|TRBJ1-1
TGCAGTGCTATGGAGAACACTGAAGCTTTCTTT
CSAMENTEAFF
>once|NA|TRBV4-1|TRBJ1-6
TGCGCCAGCAGCCAAGCTCAGGGAGGAAATAATTCACCCCTCCACTTT
CASSQAQGGNNSPLHF